This T cell receptor beta chain derives from a study of shared clonotypes between healthy human individuals. Study-level information: A couple of women and a few men aged 18 to 49 served as donors. Each donor had three CD4 naive, three CD4 memory, two CD8 naive and one CD8 memory plate.

The V gene's germline CDR1 is SGHTA and CDR2 FQGNSA. This CDR3 spans 16 amino acids. J lost 7 bases, V lost 5 bases, and 10 bases had no gene match. This clone showed up just a few times. Its target is not known. Profiling relied on immunoSEQ multiplex PCR, and the TCRdb table lists in-frame clones only, not all of them. There are approximately 720,000 clones in the sample; about three quarters occur only once, and around 2% lies in the top ten. General study points: Estimated clonotype richness was generally higher in naive than memory subsets.

The J gene is TRBJ2-3, the V gene TRBV7-2; TRBD2 matches at 12 bases. This clonotype originated in a woman in her thirties in good health. Sequenced: memory CD4+ T cells sorted from blood. The subset is: CD45RA-negative fraction. DNA for the CDR3: TGTGCCAGCAGCCAGATGGGTGGACTAGCGGGATATACGCAGTATTTT. Its protein is CASSQMGGLAGYTQYF.